This T cell receptor (beta chain) was observed in a study of cytomegalovirus exposure and HLA in healthy donors. With 2 bases removed from V and 9 bases from J, the gap between germline ends came to 14 bases. Germline lookup yields CDR1 MNHEY and CDR2 SVGAGI. The CDR3 loop spans 14 amino acids. PCR employed 60 Vbeta and 13 Jbeta primers. Produced via immunoSEQ multiplex PCR; TCRdb's table is partial and in-frame only. The repertoire has more than 100,000 clones, 78% of them found once; the top ten carry roughly 1.5%. As for this clone: Its specificity is unknown.

Notes on the study in general: The study listed under 200 cytomegalovirus-associated TCR beta chains. Across all donors, roughly uniform sequencing depth was an assumption of the presence/absence analyses.

V and J are TRBV6-5 and TRBJ2-1; maybe TRBD2 (5 bases). Sequenced material: PBMCs. The receptor was derived from a young woman in good health and CMV-seronegative. CDR3 loop: CASSYVPIEGEQFF. The CDR3 DNA follows: TGTGCCAGCAGTTACGTCCCTATCGAGGGTGAGCAGTTCTTC.